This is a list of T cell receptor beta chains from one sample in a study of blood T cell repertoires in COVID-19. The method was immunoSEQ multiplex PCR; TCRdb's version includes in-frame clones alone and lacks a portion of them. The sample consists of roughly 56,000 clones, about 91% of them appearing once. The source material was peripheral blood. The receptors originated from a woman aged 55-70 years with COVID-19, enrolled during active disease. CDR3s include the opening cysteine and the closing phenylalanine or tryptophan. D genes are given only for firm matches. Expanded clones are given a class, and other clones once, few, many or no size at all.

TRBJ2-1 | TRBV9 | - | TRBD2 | CASSVATIGLASYNEQFF | TGTGCCAGCAGCGTAGCTACGATTGGACTAGCGTCCTACAATGAGCAGTTCTTC
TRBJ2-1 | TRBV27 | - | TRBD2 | CASSYGGGNEQFF | TGTGCCAGCAGTTATGGGGGGGGCAATGAGCAGTTCTTC
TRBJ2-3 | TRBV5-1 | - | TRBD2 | CASSKGTGGDTQYF | TGCGCCAGCAGCAAAGGGACGGGGGGAGATACGCAGTATTTT
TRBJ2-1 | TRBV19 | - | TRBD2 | CASRTSGTPGPFF | TGTGCCAGTAGGACTAGCGGAACCCCTGGTCCGTTCTTC
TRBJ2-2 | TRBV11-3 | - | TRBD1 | CASSFSGTVNTGELFF | TGTGCCAGCAGCTTTTCCGGGACAGTAAACACCGGGGAGCTGTTTTTT
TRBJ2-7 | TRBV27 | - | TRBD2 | CASSPIAGGPGSYEQYF | TGTGCCAGCAGTCCAATAGCGGGAGGGCCGGGCTCCTACGAGCAGTACTTC
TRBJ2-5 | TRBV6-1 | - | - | CASSEGHTYQETQYF | TGTGCCAGCAGTGAGGGCCACACTTACCAAGAGACCCAGTACTTC
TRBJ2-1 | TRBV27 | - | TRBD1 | CASSPGTGPHNEQFF | TGTGCCAGCAGCCCCGGGACAGGGCCTCACAATGAGCAGTTCTTC
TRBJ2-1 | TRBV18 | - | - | CASSPPGRDYNEQFF | TGTGCCAGCTCCCCTCCAGGCAGGGACTACAATGAGCAGTTCTTC
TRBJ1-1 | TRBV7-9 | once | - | CASSFGMNTEAFF | TGTGCCAGCAGCTTCGGGATGAACACTGAAGCTTTCTTT
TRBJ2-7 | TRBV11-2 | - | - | CASSLDMRREQYF | TGTGCCAGCAGCTTAGATATGAGGCGCGAGCAGTACTTC
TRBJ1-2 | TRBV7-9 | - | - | CASSLAGAGAYGYTF | TGTGCCAGCAGCTTAGCGGGGGCAGGGGCCTATGGCTACACCTTC
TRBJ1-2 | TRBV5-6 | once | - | CASSQGYGYTF | TGTGCCAGCAGCCAGGGATATGGCTACACCTTC
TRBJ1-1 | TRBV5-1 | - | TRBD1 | CASSPGQGANVYTEAFF | TGCGCCAGCAGCCCAGGACAGGGGGCAAACGTGTACACTGAAGCTTTCTTT
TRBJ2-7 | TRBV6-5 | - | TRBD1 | CASTPRWTGDYEQYF | TGTGCCAGCACCCCCCGCTGGACAGGGGACTACGAGCAGTACTTC
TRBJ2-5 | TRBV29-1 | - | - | CSVLLQQAQETQYF | TGCAGCGTCCTTCTACAGCAGGCACAAGAGACCCAGTACTTC